These 32 T cell receptor beta chains share one sample of origin, sequenced in a study of identical twins. Each CDR3 protein is one row after TCRdb ran MiXCR on the 5' RACE reads. The sample contains hundreds of thousands of distinct CDR3 sequences, 15% to 20% of which appear only once. These sequences were also reported in another study, on T cells expressing NK-cell markers.

Sequenced material: PBMCs. The source of these receptors is a woman younger than 30 in good health.

The chain is built from TRBV7-6 and TRBJ2-7, with 8 bases fitting TRBD2. The CDR3 totals 15 residues. V dropped 5 bases and J dropped 3; count of bases not matched to a gene: 9. Germline CDR1 reads SGHVS; CDR2 reads FNYEAQ. DNA of the CDR3: TGTGCCAGCAGCCTTACTAGCGGAAGCCTCTACGAGCAGTACTTC. This gives the protein CASSLTSGSLYEQYF.

This clonotype has a handful of counts. V usage is TRBV25-1 and J usage is TRBJ2-5, with TRBD2 identical over 9 bases. The CDR3 totals 16 residues. Looked up from germline, CDR1 is MGHDK and CDR2 is SYGVNS. Germline trimming cut 1 base from V and 5 bases from J; bases unmatched to any gene: 8. CDR3 sequence reads: CASSEFRSSGVETQYF. Here the CDR3 DNA reads TGTGCCAGCAGTGAATTTCGGTCTAGCGGGGTGGAGACCCAGTACTTC.

This sequence joins TRBV20-1 and TRBJ2-3; 9 nucleotides match TRBD2. Germline-derived CDR1 and CDR2 are DFQATT and SNEGSKA (reference sequence). This CDR3 has 14 residues. V lost 3 bases and J lost 2; bases outside the gene matches: 3. The CDR3 coding sequence is TGCAGTGCTAGTCTAGCGGGGAACACAGATACGCAGTATTTT. It codes for CSASLAGNTDTQYF.

V is TRBV29-1 and J is TRBJ2-7; 7 nucleotides align to TRBD1. Germline CDR1 is SQVTM and CDR2 is ANQGSEA. The CDR3 covers 14 residues. V shed 1 base, J shed 2 bases, and the junction held 5 bases outside the gene matches. CDR3 region: CSVEVGTATYEQYF. CDR3 in DNA: TGCAGCGTTGAAGTTGGGACAGCGACCTACGAGCAGTACTTC.

This clonotype has at least ten counts. V and J are TRBV6-2 or TRBV6-3 and TRBJ2-7; 10 nucleotides match TRBD2. V lost 6 bases, J lost 4 bases, and 12 bases stayed unmatched. The CDR3 extends over 16 amino acids. The V gene's germline CDR1 is MNHEY and CDR2 SVGEGT. CDR3 residues: CASSQGSGLAVYEQYF. The CDR3 region has the DNA TGTGCCAGCAGCCAAGGATCCGGACTAGCGGTTTACGAGCAGTACTTC.

This clonotype was detected only a few times. CDR3 amino acids: CASSLWGPDRNTEAFF. The DNA for the CDR3 is TGCGCCAGCAGCTTATGGGGCCCGGACAGGAACACTGAAGCTTTCTTT. The rearrangement joins TRBV5-1 to TRBJ1-1; D might be TRBD1 (6 bases). Germline V lookup: CDR1 SGHRS, CDR2 YFSETQ. The CDR3 contains 16 residues. Trimming took off 2 bases at V and 1 base at J, with 15 bases between the two ends.

This clonotype was detected a few times. J is TRBJ1-2 and V is TRBV6-5; D gene ambiguous. The V end lost 2 bases, the J end lost 2 bases, and 6 bases lay between the germline ends. Germline CDR1 reads MNHEY; CDR2 reads SVGAGI. The CDR3 runs 13 residues. CDR3 residues: CASSYNQNYGYTF. The CDR3 bases are TGTGCCAGCAGTTACAACCAAAACTATGGCTACACCTTC.

This clonotype was seen more than once but under ten times. This chain joins TRBV6-2 or TRBV6-3 and TRBJ2-7; perhaps TRBD2 as D (5 bases). The V and J ends lost 5 bases and 7 bases respectively, with 18 bases between them. From germline, CDR1 is MNHEY and CDR2 SVGEGT. The CDR3 contains 14 residues. This CDR3 is CASSLRGLPEEQYF. CDR3 coding DNA: TGTGCCAGCAGTCTCCGTGGACTCCCTGAGGAGCAGTACTTC.

The genes are TRBV5-1 and TRBJ1-1; a weak D match, TRBD1 (6 bases). This CDR3 has 13 residues. V shed 7 bases and J shed 0 bases, with 10 bases lying between them. The germline gives CDR1 SGHRS, CDR2 YFSETQ. CDR3 DNA: TGCGCCAGCCAGGACAGAATGAACACTGAAGCTTTCTTT. Protein product: CASQDRMNTEAFF.

This clonotype was observed a few times. The chain carries TRBV3-1 and TRBJ2-3; D is unclear. CDR3 length equals 15 residues. V was cut by 0 bases and J by 5 bases, with 12 bases left in between. The V gene's germline CDR1 is LGHDT and CDR2 YNNKEL (reference sequence). CDR3 nucleotides: TGTGCCAGCAGCCAAGATCCTCAAAGTCGAGATACGCAGTATTTT. Residues: CASSQDPQSRDTQYF.

There are a few counts of this clonotype. The chain uses TRBV12-3 or TRBV12-4 and TRBJ1-5; perhaps TRBD1 as D (6 bases). The ends were cut back, 3 bases at V and 5 bases at J, with 14 bases in the middle. The CDR3 runs 15 residues. For the CDR3, the DNA is TGTGCCAGCAGTTTGAACCAGGGGTCGGATCAGCCCCAGCATTTT. Encoded protein: CASSLNQGSDQPQHF.

V is TRBV6-5 and J is TRBJ2-1; D is perhaps TRBD2 (5 bases). The CDR3 runs to 17 residues. V was shortened by 0 bases and J by 2 bases, with 14 bases between the two germline ends. The germline CDR1 and CDR2 sequences are MNHEY and SVGAGI. The CDR3 bases are TGTGCCAGCAGTTACTCGATAGTGAGGGCCCCCTACAATGAGCAGTTCTTC. As protein: CASSYSIVRAPYNEQFF.

This clonotype has just a few counts. This chain uses TRBV6-2 or TRBV6-3 with TRBJ2-3, with D perhaps matching TRBD1 (6 bases). Germline V CDR1 and CDR2: MNHEY, SVGEGT. V shed 2 bases and J shed 5 bases, with 14 bases lying between them. CDR3 length equals 15 residues. The DNA for the CDR3 is TGTGCCAGCAGTTACGCGGTCAGGGGTAAAGATACGCAGTATTTT. Amino acid sequence: CASSYAVRGKDTQYF.

This clonotype was observed many times. V gene TRBV7-2 combines with J gene TRBJ1-1, with D unclear. V was trimmed by 2 bases and J by 4 bases, leaving 5 bases between them. Germline CDR1 SGHTA, CDR2 FQGNSA. This CDR3 is built from 12 residues. CDR3 sequence (DNA): TGTGCCAGCAGCTTAATCCGCACTGAAGCTTTCTTT. Its translation: CASSLIRTEAFF.

This clonotype was seen a handful of times. The CDR3 reads CASSSGETNEKLFF. The CDR3 nucleotides are TGCGCCAGCAGCTCCGGTGAGACAAATGAAAAACTGTTTTTT. The chain recombines TRBV5-1 with TRBJ1-4, with no clear D. The CDR3 consists of 14 residues. Germline V gives CDR1 SGHRS, CDR2 YFSETQ. The ends were cut back, 3 bases at V and 5 bases at J, with 11 bases in the middle.

The chain links TRBV14 to TRBJ2-7; 7 bases agree with TRBD1. The CDR3 runs to 17 residues. Germline V gene data show CDR1 as SGHDN and CDR2 as FVKESK. Trimming cost V 0 bases and J 0 bases; bases outside gene matches: 8. CDR3: CASSQEGHRGPSYEQYF. In nucleotides, the CDR3 is TGTGCCAGCAGCCAAGAGGGACACAGGGGCCCCTCCTACGAGCAGTACTTC.

This clonotype was counted a few times. The V call is TRBV12-3 or TRBV12-4, the J call TRBJ2-1; 10 bases align to TRBD1. Trimming at V came to 5 bases and at J to 10 bases, leaving 14 bases not matched to a gene. The length of the CDR3 is 16 residues. The CDR3 here is CASSRDRGRGGGEQFF. The CDR3 bases are TGTGCCAGCAGTAGAGACAGGGGGCGGGGTGGTGGGGAGCAGTTCTTC.

This clonotype was recorded at least ten times. V and J are TRBV12-3 or TRBV12-4 and TRBJ1-4, with TRBD1 matching over 9 bases. The CDR3 sequence is 14 residues long. J was trimmed by 8 bases and V by 2 bases; bases with no gene match: 3. DNA of the CDR3: TGTGCCAGCAGTTTAAGGACAGGGGACGAAAAACTGTTTTTT. Protein sequence: CASSLRTGDEKLFF.

This chain connects TRBV7-2 to TRBJ2-7; possibly TRBD2 for D (5 bases). Trimming pared 1 base from V and 7 bases from J, leaving 14 bases between. CDR3 length equals 14 residues. Germline lookup yields CDR1 SGHTA and CDR2 FQGNSA. The CDR3 loop reads CASSLDWDEGEQYF. The CDR3 region has the DNA TGTGCCAGCAGCTTAGACTGGGATGAGGGTGAGCAGTACTTC.

This chain connects TRBV7-9 to TRBJ2-1; D gene ambiguous. V was clipped by 1 base and J by 1 base, with 11 bases between them. Germline lookup yields CDR1 SEHNR and CDR2 FQNEAQ (reference sequence). CDR3 length: 16 residues. CDR3 nucleotides: TGTGCCAGCAGCTTAGAGTCTCACCGGTCCTACAATGAGCAGTTCTTC. Its protein product is CASSLESHRSYNEQFF. Full variable domain (outside the CDR3, taken from reference TRBV7-9 and TRBJ2-1): DTGVSQNPRHKITKRGQNVTFRCDPISEHNRLYWYRQTLGQGPEFLTYFQNEAQLEKSRLLSDRFSAERPKGSFSTLEIQRTEQGDSAMYLCASSLESHRSYNEQFFGPGTRLTVL.

Many counts were recorded for this clonotype. The V call is TRBV12-3 or TRBV12-4, the J call TRBJ1-2; 10 bases agree with TRBD1. The CDR3 is 14 amino acids. V lost 6 bases and J lost 2; bases outside the gene matches: 3. In DNA, the CDR3 is TGTGCCAGCAGCCGGGACAGGGGCAACTATGGCTACACCTTC. Translation gives CASSRDRGNYGYTF.

This sequence joins TRBV7-2 and TRBJ2-7; tentatively, D is TRBD2 (5 bases). Trimming took off 3 bases at V and 4 bases at J, with 13 bases between the two ends. This CDR3 is 14 amino acids long. Germline V gene lookup returns CDR1 SGHTA and CDR2 FQGNSA. The CDR3 nucleotides read TGTGCCAGCAGCTTGCGGGCCTCATTTTACGAGCAGTACTTC. It codes for CASSLRASFYEQYF.

DNA of the CDR3: TGTGCCAGCAGTTTAAGGTCCGGCGGCCGGGGCACGAACACTGAAGCTTTCTTT. It encodes CASSLRSGGRGTNTEAFF. The J gene is TRBJ1-1, the V gene TRBV12-3 or TRBV12-4; tentative D call: TRBD1 (5 bases). CDR3 length: 18 residues. V lost 2 bases to trimming and J lost 1 base, with 20 bases between them.

This clonotype appeared a few times. The CDR3 bases are TGCAGTGCTAGAGGCCGCAAGGGGTACAATGAGCAGTTCTTC. Its protein product is CSARGRKGYNEQFF. This chain links TRBV20-1 with TRBJ2-1, with a tentative D call TRBD1 (5 bases). Per the germline V gene, CDR1 is DFQATT and CDR2 is SNEGSKA (reference sequence). This CDR3 has 14 residues. V lost 1 base to trimming and J lost 4 bases, with 11 bases between them.

This clonotype was counted a single time. V gene TRBV10-3 combines with J gene TRBJ2-2, with TRBD1 identical over 9 bases. The CDR3 spans 15 residues. Trimming took 6 bases from V and 4 from J; bases not matched to a gene: 6. Per germline, CDR1 ENHRY and CDR2 SYGVKD. CDR3 nucleotide sequence: TGTGCCATCAGACAGGGGGCGCGAGGCACCGGGGAGCTGTTTTTT. It translates to CAIRQGARGTGELFF.

The V and J genes are TRBV7-2 and TRBJ2-1; tentatively, D is TRBD1 (6 bases). Germline CDR1 is SGHTA and CDR2 is FQGNSA. V was shortened by 5 bases and J by 2 bases, with 13 bases between the two germline ends. CDR3 size: 15 residues. The CDR3 DNA follows: TGTGCCAGCAGCAGGCAGCAGGGGCCCTACAATGAGCAGTTCTTC. This gives the protein CASSRQQGPYNEQFF.

This clonotype was detected a few times. The chain joins TRBV7-2 to TRBJ2-4; 7 bases map to TRBD1. V lost 7 bases and J lost 2; bases outside the gene matches: 8. The CDR3 extends over 15 amino acids. The germline gives CDR1 SGHTA, CDR2 FQGNSA. The CDR3 here is CASNLQGNTKNIQYF. Here the CDR3 DNA reads TGTGCCAGCAACCTACAGGGGAATACCAAAAACATTCAGTACTTC. Based on the CDR3 plus reference TRBV7-2 and TRBJ2-4, the full variable domain is GAGVSQSPSNKVTEKGKDVELRCDPISGHTALYWYRQSLGQGLEFLIYFQGNSAPDKSGLPSDRFSAERTGGSVSTLTIQRTQQEDSAVYLCASNLQGNTKNIQYFGAGTRLSVL.

Only a few counts were recorded for this clonotype. The chain has TRBV5-1 and TRBJ2-7, with D possibly being TRBD1 (5 bases). The CDR3 extends over 13 amino acids. Trimming took 4 bases from V and 0 from J, leaving 8 bases between them. Germline-derived CDR1 and CDR2 are SGHRS and YFSETQ. CDR3 sequence reads: CASSQGLSYEQYF. CDR3 DNA sequence: TGCGCCAGCAGCCAGGGCCTCTCCTACGAGCAGTACTTC.

The rearrangement links TRBV5-6 to TRBJ2-7; 9 bases map to TRBD1. The length of the CDR3 is 15 residues. J was trimmed by 4 bases and V by 1 base; bases with no gene match: 6. CDR1 and CDR2 (germline): SGHDT, YYEEEE. CDR3 coding DNA: TGTGCCAGCAGCTTGTGGGGACAGGGAATTTACGAGCAGTACTTC. Amino acids: CASSLWGQGIYEQYF.

CDR3 region: CASSWQGQGRSYEQYF. The CDR3 DNA sequence: TGTGCCAGCAGCTGGCAGGGACAGGGAAGGTCGTACGAGCAGTACTTC. The genes are TRBV27 and TRBJ2-7; 9 positions match TRBD1. Looked up from germline, CDR1 is MNHEY and CDR2 is SMNVEV (reference sequence). The CDR3 is 16 residues long. Trimming at V came to 6 bases and at J to 4 bases, leaving 13 bases not matched to a gene.

The chain has TRBV5-1 and TRBJ2-3, with 7 positions matching TRBD1. Per the germline V gene, CDR1 is SGHRS and CDR2 is YFSETQ. The CDR3 has 15 amino acids. Trimming cost V 4 bases and J 2 bases; bases outside gene matches: 7. CDR3 in amino acids: CASSQMRGHTDTQYF. DNA of the CDR3: TGCGCCAGCAGCCAAATGAGGGGGCACACAGATACGCAGTATTTT.

The chain couples TRBV27 to TRBJ2-7, with TRBD2 matching 11 bases. CDR1 MNHEY and CDR2 SMNVEV come from the germline V gene (reference sequence). The CDR3 has 15 residues. Trimming removed 6 bases from V and 6 bases from J; junction bases left unmatched: 10. CDR3 loop: CASRRTTSGRLEQYF. Written as DNA, the CDR3 is TGTGCCAGCAGACGGACAACTAGCGGGAGACTCGAGCAGTACTTC.